The TCR beta chain under discussion was sequenced for a study of blood T cell repertoires in COVID-19. Per germline, CDR1 KGHSH and CDR2 LQKENI. Trimming shortened V by 2 bases and J by 7 bases, and 20 bases separated the two germline ends. There are 16 residues in the CDR3. Assay: immunoSEQ multiplex PCR; the TCRdb copy retains only in-frame clones and omits some. The sample holds 200,000 to 300,000 clones, approximately 83% seen once. This chain joins TRBV18 and TRBJ1-1, with D perhaps matching TRBD1 (5 bases). Specimen: peripheral blood. This TCR was sampled from a young woman who had recovered from COVID-19. CDR3 protein: CASSPKQAGSRGEAFF. In DNA form, the CDR3 reads TGTGCCAGCTCACCAAAACAGGCTGGGTCGAGAGGTGAAGCTTTCTTT.